Below are 5 T cell receptor beta chains sequenced from a single sample in a study of blood T cell repertoires in COVID-19. Assay: immunoSEQ multiplex PCR; the TCRdb copy retains only in-frame clones and omits some. The table has about 260,000 clones, less than 95% seen once. What was sequenced was PBMCs or T cells enriched from blood (not recorded which). These TCRs come from a man aged 40-55 years who had been exposed to COVID-19.

This rearrangement joins TRBV9 to TRBJ2-7, with 9 bases lining up with TRBD1. Germline V lookup: CDR1 SGDLS, CDR2 YYNGEE. The ends lost 4 bases at V and 7 bases at J; junction bases unmatched: 9. The CDR3 extends over 14 amino acids. The CDR3 DNA is TGTGCCAGCAGCCCCGGGACAGGGTCGGGGGAGCAGTACTTC. The encoded protein is CASSPGTGSGEQYF.

This chain links TRBV7-9 with TRBJ2-1; 11 nucleotides agree with TRBD2. V was clipped by 3 bases and J by 6 bases; unmatched bases: 4. CDR3 length equals 15 residues. Per germline, CDR1 SEHNR and CDR2 FQNEAQ (reference sequence). In nucleotides, the CDR3 is TGTGCCAGCAGCTTTCTAGCGGGAGGCCTCAATGAGCAGTTCTTC. It translates to CASSFLAGGLNEQFF.

In this sample, this clone turned up once. This rearrangement joins TRBV11-2 to TRBJ1-2; 7 positions agree with TRBD1. The V segment lost 0 bases and the J segment 7 bases; nucleotides outside the gene matches: 5. This CDR3 region has 14 residues. Germline-derived CDR1 and CDR2 are SGHAT and FQNNGV. The CDR3 DNA is TGTGCCAGCAGCTTAGATCGACAGGGAGGTGGCTACACCTTC. Translated: CASSLDRQGGGYTF. Based on the CDR3 plus reference TRBV11-2 and TRBJ1-2, the full variable domain is EAGVAQSPRYKIIEKRQSVAFWCNPISGHATLYWYQQILGQGPKLLIQFQNNGVVDDSQLPKDRFSAERLKGVDSTLKIQPAKLEDSAVYLCASSLDRQGGGYTFGSGTRLTVV.

This clone was recorded once. V is TRBV11-3 and J is TRBJ1-1; D not certain. This CDR3 contains 15 residues. Germline CDR1 SGHNT, CDR2 YENEEA. Trimming left V 5 bases short and J 0 bases short, with 13 bases between. The CDR3 DNA reads TGTGCCAGCAGCCTGGGCGGGAGCATGAACACTGAAGCTTTCTTT. Translated, it gives CASSLGGSMNTEAFF.

In the case of this clone: Mismatch with germline at one junction end may stem from a read error. The chain uses TRBV9 and TRBJ2-2; 7 bases are shared with TRBD2. The CDR3 is 14 amino acids. Per the germline V gene, CDR1 is SGDLS and CDR2 is YYNGEE. The CDR3: CATARGGGTEELFF. CDR3 coding DNA: TGTGCCACCGCTCGTGGGGGGGGTACCGAGGAGCTGTTTTTT.